One and the same sample provided the 18 T cell receptor beta chains below, sequenced in a study of blood T cell repertoires in COVID-19 (dated by TCRdb to about 2020). The library came from the immunoSEQ multiplex PCR assay. TCRdb stores this immuneACCESS table with in-frame sequences only. Part of the clones is absent; in the studies checked, under half of the shortfall reflects unresolved V genes, and no reason is known for the rest. For this sample there are more than 100,000 clones; 70% to 85% appear just once. The ten biggest clones cover approximately 16% of the sample. Sequencing was carried out using peripheral blood. The origin of the receptors is a woman in her 50s with acute or convalescent COVID-19.

The chain has TRBV5-1 and TRBJ2-7; 8 bases fit TRBD2. V was pared by 4 bases and J by 5 bases, with 11 bases of the junction left unmatched. The CDR3 runs to 15 residues. Germline loops: CDR1 SGHRS, CDR2 YFSETQ. The CDR3 nucleotides read TGCGCCAGCAGCCCGCGGAAAAGCGGGAGTGACGAGCAGTACTTC. It encodes CASSPRKSGSDEQYF.

V is TRBV11-3 and J is TRBJ1-3, with D possibly being TRBD1 (6 bases). Germline V gene lookup returns CDR1 SGHNT and CDR2 YENEEA. The length of the CDR3 is 14 residues. Trimming took off 5 bases at V and 2 bases at J, with 10 bases between the two ends. CDR3 protein: CASSKGGTGNTIYF. Here the CDR3 DNA reads TGTGCCAGCAGCAAAGGGGGTACTGGAAACACCATATATTTT.

This clone has a handful of counts. This chain uses TRBV4-1 with TRBJ2-1; tentative D call: TRBD2 (6 bases). The CDR3 has 14 amino acids. The germline V and J ends were trimmed by 2 bases and 9 bases, with 14 bases remaining between them. CDR1 and CDR2 from the germline V gene are MGHRA and YSYEKL. This CDR3 reads CASSQQEHSGEQFF. The CDR3 DNA reads TGCGCCAGCAGCCAACAAGAACATAGCGGTGAGCAGTTCTTC.

This chain's CDR3 is CASSLDRGTQYF. The CDR3 nucleotides read TGTGCCAGCAGCTTAGATCGCGGTACGCAGTATTTT. The V gene is TRBV11-3, the J gene TRBJ2-3; D unresolved. V gave up 0 bases and J gave up 8 bases, with 6 bases separating them. CDR1 SGHNT and CDR2 YENEEA come from the germline V gene. The CDR3 runs to 12 residues.

The chain employs TRBV10-2 and TRBJ2-7, with 8 bases matching TRBD1. V gave up 6 bases and J gave up 0 bases; unmatched junction bases: 4. The CDR3 totals 14 residues. The germline V gene encodes CDR1 WSHSY and CDR2 SAAADI. DNA of the CDR3: TGCGCCAGCAGAAGACAGGGGAACTCCTACGAGCAGTACTTC. It yields the protein CASRRQGNSYEQYF.

This rearrangement joins TRBV23-1 to TRBJ1-2; the D is unclear. TRBV23-1 is marked as an open reading frame, function uncertain. With 0 bases removed from V and 1 base from J, the gap between germline ends came to 9 bases. This CDR3 is built from 15 residues. The CDR3 spells CASSQSGDINYGYTF. DNA for the CDR3: TGCGCCAGCAGTCAATCTGGTGACATTAACTATGGCTACACCTTC.

This clone came up a few times. The chain is built from TRBV27 and TRBJ1-2; the match to TRBD1 covers 7 bases. Trimming removed 3 bases from V and 8 bases from J; junction bases left unmatched: 6. The CDR3 has 13 amino acids. Germline V gives CDR1 MNHEY, CDR2 SMNVEV (reference sequence). CDR3 protein: CASSFSVTGGYTF. The CDR3 DNA sequence: TGTGCCAGCAGTTTTTCCGTGACAGGGGGCTACACCTTC.

This chain uses TRBV12-3 or TRBV12-4 with TRBJ2-2; D perhaps matches TRBD1 (5 bases). The CDR3 extends over 13 amino acids. V lost 1 base, J lost 5 bases, and 5 bases lay in between. DNA of the CDR3: TGTGCCAGCAGTTTAGGGACAACCGGGGAGCTGTTTTTT. Translated: CASSLGTTGELFF.

This chain connects TRBV12-3 or TRBV12-4 to TRBJ1-2, with 7 positions matching TRBD1. The V gene end was trimmed by 6 bases and the J gene end by 4 bases; junction bases not matched to a gene: 5. The CDR3 runs to 13 residues. CDR3 loop: CASSPGQLYGYTF. CDR3 bases: TGTGCCAGCAGCCCGGGACAGCTCTATGGCTACACCTTC.

The V and J genes are TRBV27 and TRBJ1-2; D is ambiguous. This CDR3 has 16 amino acids. Trimming took 1 base from V and 3 from J, leaving 15 bases between them. Germline assignment: CDR1 MNHEY and CDR2 SMNVEV (reference sequence). The CDR3 sequence: CASSLYYRGGHYGYTF. The CDR3 DNA reads TGTGCCAGCAGTTTATATTACCGCGGCGGGCACTATGGCTACACCTTC.

V and J are TRBV4-1 and TRBJ1-2; 7 bases agree with TRBD1. The junction had 6 bases not matched to a gene; V was cut back by 0 bases and J by 5 bases. The CDR3 covers 15 residues. Germline loops: CDR1 MGHRA, CDR2 YSYEKL. The CDR3 here is CASSQEQGLEYGYTF. DNA for the CDR3: TGCGCCAGCAGCCAAGAACAGGGGTTAGAATATGGCTACACCTTC.

The V and J genes are TRBV19 and TRBJ1-4; D is unresolved. Germline CDR1 reads LNHDA; CDR2 reads SQIVND (reference sequence). The CDR3 contains 15 residues. V shed 6 bases and J shed 0 bases, with 11 bases lying between them. In DNA form, the CDR3 reads TGTGCCAGTAGCCGCCAGATTGCAACTAATGAAAAACTGTTTTTT. This gives the protein CASSRQIATNEKLFF.

This chain connects TRBV7-2 to TRBJ2-3, with 9 bases matching TRBD2. The CDR3 length is 15 residues. The trim removed 2 bases at V and 3 bases at J, leaving 3 bases unmatched. Germline V gene data show CDR1 as SGHTA and CDR2 as FQGNSA. CDR3 loop: CASSLQAGGTDTQYF. The CDR3 coding sequence is TGTGCCAGCAGCTTACAAGCGGGGGGAACAGATACGCAGTATTTT.

The rearrangement joins TRBV5-1 to TRBJ2-7; 8 bases agree with TRBD2. The ends lost 4 bases at V and 2 bases at J; junction bases unmatched: 5. Germline CDR1 SGHRS, CDR2 YFSETQ. There are 14 residues in the CDR3. CDR3 DNA sequence: TGCGCCAGCAGCCCGGGAGGGGGACCCTACGAGCAGTACTTC. It encodes CASSPGGGPYEQYF.

V gene TRBV5-1 combines with J gene TRBJ1-6, with a tentative D call TRBD1 (5 bases). This CDR3 comprises 14 residues. With 4 bases removed from V and 7 bases from J, the gap between germline ends came to 12 bases. From germline, CDR1 is SGHRS and CDR2 YFSETQ. The CDR3 DNA reads as TGCGCCAGCAGCCCCGGACAAGAAAATTCACCCCTCCACTTT. This encodes CASSPGQENSPLHF.

The rearrangement joins TRBV4-1 to TRBJ2-3; TRBD2 matches 12 bases. V lost 4 bases, J lost 1 base, and 9 bases stayed unmatched. The germline CDR1 and CDR2 sequences are MGHRA and YSYEKL. The CDR3 totals 18 residues. This chain's CDR3 is CASSLKAPSGGGTDTQYF. The CDR3 DNA follows: TGCGCCAGCAGCCTCAAAGCCCCTAGCGGGGGGGGCACAGATACGCAGTATTTT.

A few counts support this clone. V usage is TRBV6-2 or TRBV6-3 and J usage is TRBJ1-1, with 8 positions matching TRBD1. The CDR3 is 12 amino acids. Germline-derived CDR1 and CDR2 are MNHEY and SVGEGT. Unmatched junction bases numbered 0, after V lost 5 bases and J lost 4 bases. Here the CDR3 reads CASSGTGTEAFF. The CDR3 bases are TGTGCCAGCAGTGGGACAGGCACTGAAGCTTTCTTT.

The chain links TRBV18 to TRBJ2-3; TRBD2 matches at 8 bases. The CDR3 totals 16 residues. V shed 1 base and J 3 bases; nucleotides not matched to a gene: 6. Germline lookup yields CDR1 KGHSH and CDR2 LQKENI. CDR3 loop: CASSPLAGSPTDTQYF. The CDR3 bases are TGTGCCAGCTCACCACTAGCGGGGTCCCCGACAGATACGCAGTATTTT.